The clone carrying this T cell receptor (beta chain) was seen once. The antigen remains undetermined. These data come from a study of graft-versus-host responses after intestinal transplantation. The overall study: For 3 to 4 years after anti-thymocyte globulin induction, all recipients took tacrolimus and steroids. General study points: GvH clonotypes were identified within recipient marrow, with a subset emerging first in ileum or blood. After transplant, early declines in HvG clones were associated with peak levels of circulating GvH clones.

Only in-frame clones appear in the TCRdb table, and some are missing; sequencing was by immunoSEQ multiplex PCR. This repertoire shows 10,000 to 15,000 clones, roughly 80% found once; its top ten account for over 6.5%. The CDR3 spans 11 residues. Germline loops: CDR1 DFQATT, CDR2 SNEGSKA (reference sequence). V shed 6 bases and J shed 8 bases, with 13 bases lying between them. This receptor was identified in a human patient who received an intestinal transplant, so some T cells may come from the graft donor. This specimen was PBMCs, taken about 300 days after intestinal transplant. This rearrangement joins TRBV20-1 to TRBJ1-2; D gene ambiguous. The CDR3 protein is CSALGGRGYTF. The CDR3 DNA reads as TGCAGTGCCTTGGGAGGGCGAGGCTACACCTTC.